The text below deals with one T cell receptor (beta chain). These data belong to a study of control samples from healthy donors and cancer patients. Only in-frame clones appear in the TCRdb table, and some are missing; sequencing was by immunoSEQ multiplex PCR. The sample yields around 72,000 clones, 84% seen once. The CDR3 runs to 11 residues. Trimming pared 6 bases from V and 10 bases from J, leaving 12 bases between. CDR1 and CDR2 from the germline V gene are SNHLY and FYNNEI. The sequenced sample consisted of blood. This chain uses TRBV2 with TRBJ1-1; D uncertain. This clonotype was sampled from a man aged 50 to 60 in good health. CDR3 bases: TGTGCCAGCAGCTATCGCCCCGGAGCTTTCTTT. Protein product: CASSYRPGAFF.